The rows below give T cell receptor beta chains drawn from one sample of a study of blood T cell repertoires in COVID-19. Repertoires were generated with immunoSEQ multiplex PCR, while TCRdb's copy carries only in-frame clones and drops some. This table has 50,000 to 70,000 clones, 75% to 95% appearing once. Sequencing used peripheral blood. The receptors come from an elderly woman with active COVID-19. CDR3s include the opening cysteine and the closing phenylalanine or tryptophan. The D gene is left open where the match is weak. Only part of the rows carry a size: once, few, many, or a class if the clone is expanded.

>.|TRBJ1-5|TRBV12-3/TRBV12-4|.
CASSHGRGQPQHF
TGTGCCAGCAGTCACGGTCGGGGGCAGCCCCAGCATTTT
>TRBD1|TRBJ1-2|TRBV3-1/TRBV3-2|.
CASSQRGQAANYGYTF
TGTGCCAGCAGCCAACGGGGACAGGCTGCTAACTATGGCTACACCTTC
>.|TRBJ1-1|TRBV25-1|.
CASSEAGGATEAFF
TGTGCCAGCAGTGAAGCCGGGGGAGCCACTGAAGCTTTCTTT
>.|TRBJ2-7|TRBV5-1|.
CASSPVYEENEQYF
TGCGCCAGCAGCCCCGTATATGAGGAGAACGAGCAGTACTTC
>.|TRBJ2-1|TRBV2|.
CASSELRDSTGQFF
TGTGCCAGCAGTGAATTGCGGGACAGCACTGGGCAGTTCTTC
>TRBD1|TRBJ1-2|TRBV6-5|.
CASSLGQGKGYTF
TGTGCCAGCAGTTTAGGACAGGGAAAAGGCTACACCTTC
>TRBD1|TRBJ2-7|TRBV27|.
CASSPETQGALYEQYF
TGTGCCAGCAGTCCTGAAACCCAGGGGGCTTTATACGAGCAGTACTTC
>TRBD1|TRBJ1-2|TRBV15|.
CATSRGTGGFYGYTF
TGTGCCACCAGCAGAGGGACAGGGGGCTTTTATGGCTACACCTTC
>TRBD1|TRBJ2-1|TRBV27|.
CASSLSGGGEQFF
TGTGCCAGCAGTTTATCAGGGGGCGGTGAGCAGTTCTTC
>.|TRBJ2-3|TRBV20-1|.
CSASQTGSDTQYF
TGCAGTGCTAGTCAGACCGGGTCAGATACGCAGTATTTT
>TRBD1|TRBJ1-1|TRBV28|.
CASSVDRDMNTEAFF
TGTGCCAGCAGTGTCGACAGGGACATGAACACTGAAGCTTTCTTT
>TRBD2|TRBJ2-1|TRBV28|once
CASSQPAGVNEQFF
TGTGCCAGCAGCCAACCAGCGGGGGTAAATGAGCAGTTCTTC
>.|TRBJ1-4|TRBV10-3|once
CASRQPGRVGEKLFF
TGTGCCTCCCGGCAACCGGGCAGGGTAGGAGAAAAACTGTTTTTT
>TRBD1|TRBJ1-5|TRBV28|.
CASTAQGWFQPQHF
TGTGCCAGCACTGCACAGGGGTGGTTTCAGCCCCAGCATTTT
>.|TRBJ2-5|TRBV10-3|.
CAIAGNQETQYF
TGTGCCATCGCGGGAAACCAAGAGACCCAGTACTTC
>.|TRBJ1-1|TRBV5-5|few
CASSLDRGTEAFF
TGTGCCAGCAGCTTGGATAGGGGTACTGAAGCTTTCTTT
>.|TRBJ2-7|TRBV2|.
CASSEGGESYEQYF
TGTGCCAGCAGTGAAGGCGGGGAGTCCTACGAGCAGTACTTC
>TRBD1|TRBJ1-5|TRBV6-6|once
CASGDRGISDNQPQHF
TGTGCCAGCGGAGACAGGGGCATCTCGGACAATCAGCCCCAGCATTTT
>.|TRBJ1-5|TRBV7-6|.
CASSSLGGGTNQPQHF
TGTGCCAGCAGCTCCCTGGGTGGAGGGACCAATCAGCCCCAGCATTTT
>.|TRBJ2-3|TRBV19|.
CASTPLILKRYSDTQYF
TGTGCCAGTACCCCCCTCATTTTAAAGAGATATTCGGATACGCAGTATTTT
>.|TRBJ1-5|TRBV19|.
CASTPIGESNQPQHF
TGTGCCAGTACCCCCATAGGGGAAAGCAATCAGCCCCAGCATTTT
>TRBD2|TRBJ2-2|TRBV7-2|.
CASSLGGGGDFTGELFF
TGTGCCAGCAGCTTAGGCGGCGGGGGGGACTTCACCGGGGAGCTGTTTTTT
>TRBD1|TRBJ2-7|TRBV27|.
CASSARQGRASYEQYF
TGTGCCAGCAGTGCAAGACAGGGTCGGGCCTCCTACGAGCAGTACTTC
>.|TRBJ2-5|TRBV5-1|.
CASSLGSRETQYF
TGCGCCAGCAGCTTGGGGTCGCGGGAGACCCAGTACTTC
>TRBD1|TRBJ2-5|TRBV11-2|.
CASSFGQGETQYF
TGTGCCAGCAGCTTCGGACAGGGGGAGACCCAGTACTTC
>.|TRBJ2-7|TRBV27|.
CASSLSGHSYEQYF
TGTGCCAGCAGTTTATCCGGACACTCCTACGAGCAGTACTTC
>.|TRBJ2-3|TRBV3-1/TRBV3-2|once
CASSFSGSTDTQYF
TGTGCCAGCAGTTTTAGCGGAAGCACAGATACGCAGTATTTT
>.|TRBJ1-5|TRBV19|.
CATTRGTEAFQPQHF
TGTGCCACCACCCGGGGGACGGAAGCTTTCCAGCCCCAGCATTTT
>TRBD2|TRBJ2-3|TRBV19|.
CASSQTSGRRLHTDTQYF
TGTGCCAGTAGTCAGACTAGCGGGAGAAGATTACACACAGATACGCAGTATTTT
>.|TRBJ1-1|TRBV3-1/TRBV3-2|.
CASSQVGGNTEAFF
TGTGCCAGCAGCCAGGTAGGGGGAAACACTGAAGCTTTCTTT
>TRBD2|TRBJ2-3|TRBV6-5|.
CASTPAGGGDTQYF
TGTGCCAGCACCCCAGCGGGGGGGGGAGATACGCAGTATTTT
>.|TRBJ2-7|TRBV3-1/TRBV3-2|.
CASSQEDGGPQYF
TGTGCCAGCAGCCAAGAGGACGGAGGCCCGCAGTACTTC
>TRBD1|TRBJ2-2|TRBV2|.
CASSEAGQGNTGELFF
TGTGCCAGCAGTGAAGCCGGACAGGGAAACACCGGGGAGCTGTTTTTT